This T cell receptor beta chain came from a study of blood T cell repertoires in COVID-19. Study-wide background: Collection of acute and convalescent COVID-19 samples took place in the United States, Italy and Spain. From T cells, B-cell-depleted T cells, or PBMCs came the material, which was cDNA or gDNA.

In the original analysis: It was from reference gene primer amplification that nucleated cell counts were estimated. Here immunoSEQ multiplex PCR was the method, and the copy in TCRdb shows in-frame clones only, minus some. The V and J calls and clone size come from that table; D and trimming were worked out from the DNA. The data contain over 200,000 clones, roughly 87% of them singletons. There are 16 residues in the CDR3. The ends were cut back, 1 base at V and 0 bases at J, with 10 bases in the middle. In germline, CDR1 is SEHNR, CDR2 FQNEAQ (reference sequence). The sample was peripheral blood. The chain recombines TRBV7-9 with TRBJ1-3; a weak D match, TRBD1 (5 bases). The clonotype comes from a man aged 35-49 years with active or convalescent COVID-19. This CDR3 is CASSLEGTLSGNTIYF. CDR3 sequence (DNA): TGTGCCAGCAGCTTAGAAGGGACTCTCTCTGGAAACACCATATATTTT.